Following are 15 T cell receptor beta chains from one sample sequenced in a study of T-cell reconstitution after alpha-beta-depleted transplantation in children. A library of TCRbeta sequences, prepared with unique molecular identifiers, was generated. In TCRdb, the PCR reads were re-called with MiXCR into one record per CDR3 protein. This sample has 240,000 or so distinct CDR3 sequences, with about 12% found just once. The sequenced sample was PBMCs from the stem cell graft donor, obtained from the stem cell graft. The receptors were gathered from a human donor who donated a stem cell graft to a child with acute lymphoblastic leukemia.

This clonotype was seen repeatedly, ten times or more. The V and J genes are TRBV20-1 and TRBJ2-7; D remains unclear. The CDR3 length is 11 residues. Germline CDR1 reads DFQATT; CDR2 reads SNEGSKA (reference sequence). Deletions cut 3 bases from V and 7 bases from J, with 10 bases between. CDR3 protein: CSARVVREQYF. CDR3 DNA sequence: TGCAGTGCTAGGGTGGTACGGGAGCAGTACTTC.

With respect to this clonotype: A single base separates this from a much larger clone, so it may be a read error. The chain recombines TRBV4-3 with TRBJ1-2; TRBD1 is a possible D gene (5 bases). Germline-derived CDR1 and CDR2 are LGHNA and YSLEER. With 0 bases removed from V and 13 bases from J, the gap between germline ends came to 21 bases. The CDR3 is 15 residues long. CDR3 bases: TGCGCCAGCAGCCAAGAGAGGACACCGGTCTTCGGGCGCACCTTC. This translates into CASSQERTPVFGRTF.

The chain joins TRBV5-1 to TRBJ1-3, with D possibly being TRBD1 (6 bases). CDR1 is SGHRS and CDR2 is YFSETQ in the germline V gene. The CDR3 is made up of 17 amino acids. V was trimmed by 4 bases and J by 3 bases, leaving 20 bases between them. This CDR3 is CASSNSTGPRRGNTIYF. In DNA, the CDR3 is TGCGCCAGCAGCAATAGCACAGGGCCTCGTCGTGGAAACACCATATATTTT.

V and J are TRBV20-1 and TRBJ2-7; D may be TRBD1 or TRBD2 (5 bases each). Germline V lookup: CDR1 DFQATT, CDR2 SNEGSKA (reference sequence). The length of the CDR3 is 12 residues. Deletions cut 6 bases from V and 6 bases from J, with 15 bases between. In DNA, the CDR3 is TGCAGTGCCGGGCGAGGGGCGGCCGAGCAGTACTTC. Residues: CSAGRGAAEQYF.

In this sample, this clonotype turned up many times. The chain couples TRBV2 to TRBJ2-7, with D unclear. Per the germline V gene, CDR1 is SNHLY and CDR2 is FYNNEI. V shed 4 bases and J shed 0 bases, with 13 bases lying between them. The CDR3 sequence is 15 residues long. The CDR3 nucleotides are TGTGCCAGCAGTGCCGACTGGGCAGCCTCCTACGAGCAGTACTTC. As protein: CASSADWAASYEQYF.

This clonotype was detected a few times. The CDR3 region has the DNA TGCAGTGTTACAACGCCGGGACAGGGGGTCAATGAGCAGTTCTTC. Translated: CSVTTPGQGVNEQFF. The V call is TRBV20-1, the J call TRBJ2-1; TRBD1 agrees at 11 bases. Germline V lookup: CDR1 DFQATT, CDR2 SNEGSKA (reference sequence). With V trimmed by 7 bases and J by 6 bases, 11 bases remained unmatched. CDR3 length: 15 amino acids.

This clonotype was seen a handful of times. J is TRBJ1-2 and V is TRBV29-1; the D is unclear. The CDR3 has 13 residues. Looked up from germline, CDR1 is SQVTM and CDR2 is ANQGSEA. V was trimmed by 6 bases and J by 4 bases, leaving 15 bases between them. The CDR3: CSVVSEDGYGYTF. The CDR3 nucleotides are TGCAGCGTCGTCTCAGAGGACGGCTATGGCTACACCTTC.

This clonotype was seen ten or more times. The V call is TRBV5-5, the J call TRBJ1-1, with D hard to call. V was clipped by 4 bases and J by 4 bases, with 17 bases between them. Germline V CDR1 and CDR2: SGHKS, YYEKEE (reference sequence). The CDR3 contains 15 residues. CDR3 coding DNA: TGTGCCAGCAGCCGCCTAGAGGGAGCTCGCACTGAAGCTTTCTTT. Its translation is CASSRLEGARTEAFF.

This clonotype turned up a few times. This chain links TRBV5-1 with TRBJ2-7; 8 positions match TRBD2. Per germline, CDR1 SGHRS and CDR2 YFSETQ. The CDR3 is 16 residues long. With 4 bases clipped from V and 2 bases from J, the junction kept 11 bases outside the gene matches. The CDR3 sequence is CASSVRSGGLPYEQYF. For the CDR3, the DNA is TGCGCCAGCAGCGTCAGAAGCGGGGGTCTTCCCTACGAGCAGTACTTC.

In this sample, this clonotype turned up many times. This chain joins TRBV20-1 and TRBJ2-7; D may be TRBD1 (6 bases). V was trimmed by 3 bases and J by 1 base, leaving 16 bases between them. The CDR3 has 15 residues. Germline-derived CDR1 and CDR2 are DFQATT and SNEGSKA (reference sequence). Written as DNA, the CDR3 is TGCAGTGCTAGTTGGTGGACAGCGCTATCCTACGAGCAGTACTTC. Translated, it gives CSASWWTALSYEQYF.

This clonotype was seen many times. The chain is built from TRBV27 and TRBJ2-1; 9 bases match TRBD2. Unmatched junction bases numbered 10, after V lost 7 bases and J lost 3 bases. The CDR3 consists of 16 residues. CDR1 and CDR2 from the germline V gene are MNHEY and SMNVEV (reference sequence). The CDR3 nucleotides read TGTGCCAGCACCCTCAGTAGCGGGGGCCTCTACAATGAGCAGTTCTTC. This encodes CASTLSSGGLYNEQFF.

Here the CDR3 reads CATLQGGFPYEQYF. The CDR3 DNA reads as TGTGCCACTCTGCAGGGGGGCTTTCCCTACGAGCAGTACTTC. The chain couples TRBV11-2 to TRBJ2-7, with TRBD1 as a possible D gene (7 bases). The CDR3 consists of 14 residues. Germline CDR1 reads SGHAT; CDR2 reads FQNNGV. V was trimmed by 10 bases and J by 2 bases, leaving 18 bases between them.

This clonotype was detected ten times or more. The chain has TRBV3-1 and TRBJ2-6; D call uncertain. Trimming took 3 bases from V and 1 from J, leaving 7 bases between them. Germline CDR1 LGHDT, CDR2 YNNKEL (reference sequence). The CDR3 loop spans 15 amino acids. The CDR3 here is CASSQLGSGANVLTF. As DNA, the CDR3 is TGTGCCAGCAGCCAGCTAGGGTCTGGGGCCAACGTCCTGACTTTC.

This clonotype was detected ten times or more. The CDR3 region has the DNA TGTGCCAGCAGCCGGGGGACTAGCGGAAGCTCCTACAATGAGCAGTTCTTC. It specifies CASSRGTSGSSYNEQFF. The chain links TRBV3-1 to TRBJ2-1, with 11 bases lining up with TRBD2. Losses at the gene ends were 4 bases for V and 0 bases for J; bases not matched to a gene: 5. The CDR3 loop spans 17 amino acids. Germline values: CDR1 LGHDT, CDR2 YNNKEL (reference sequence).

This clonotype was detected ten times or more. The chain joins TRBV20-1 to TRBJ1-3; D gene unclear. The CDR3 sequence is 15 residues long. V lost 0 bases and J lost 0, with 9 bases in between. Germline V gene sequence: CDR1 DFQATT, CDR2 SNEGSKA (reference sequence). The CDR3 here is CSARDPGSSGNTIYF. As DNA, the CDR3 is TGCAGTGCTAGAGATCCCGGGAGCTCTGGAAACACCATATATTTT.